The subject of this entry is one T cell receptor beta chain. Trimming at V came to 7 bases and at J to 10 bases, leaving 8 bases not matched to a gene. The V gene's germline CDR1 is LNHDA and CDR2 SQIVND (reference sequence). The CDR3 is 12 amino acids. This entry is derived from a study of blood T cell repertoires in COVID-19. Study as a whole: COVID-19 samples, acute and convalescent, were from the United States, Italy and Spain. PBMCs, B-cell-depleted T cells, or T cells were the source of the cDNA or gDNA that made up the material.

Original analysis: Using reference gene primer amplification, nucleated cell counts were estimated. The protocol was immunoSEQ multiplex PCR, while the TCRdb copy is restricted to in-frame clones and leaves out a portion. V and J calls and clone size are given by that table; D and trimming were obtained from the DNA. The sample includes approximately 460,000 clones, 89% of them seen just once. Those enrolled in Seattle joined during active infection and were followed longitudinally afterward. The sample taken for sequencing was peripheral blood. The rearrangement joins TRBV19 to TRBJ1-1; 8 nucleotides agree with TRBD1. The source of this sequence is a man younger than 35 with COVID-19, enrolled during active disease. The CDR3 loop is CASNGQGARAFF. The CDR3 DNA follows: TGTGCCAGTAACGGGCAGGGGGCGCGAGCTTTCTTT.